This entry concerns a single T cell receptor beta chain. No antigen is known for it. This CDR3 is 13 amino acids long. The junction had 2 bases not matched to a gene; V was cut back by 11 bases and J by 2 bases. In germline, CDR1 is MNHEY, CDR2 SVGAGI. Assay used: immunoSEQ multiplex PCR; TCRdb lists only in-frame clones, some missing. Of 150,000 to 200,000 clones listed, approximately 91% are singletons. This specimen comes from a study of T cell responses to AZD1222 COVID-19 vaccine. Findings and caveats of the study: Baseline serology detected seropositivity in only six AZD1222 recipients. Researchers report vaccine-associated CD4 TCRs spanning spike, with dominance at 160-218 and 743-854. The donor cohort was predominantly white British with a female majority, and clonal diversity may have been underestimated.

Analysis merged second doses at about 4 or about 12 weeks. The specimen was peripheral blood, collected 28 days after the second AZD1222 dose. This chain uses TRBV6-5 with TRBJ2-3; TRBD2 matches at 12 bases. The TCR was taken from an adult who received the AZD1222 COVID-19 vaccine. CDR3 nucleotide sequence: TGTGCCGGACTAGCGGGGCCCACAGATACGCAGTATTTT. As protein: CAGLAGPTDTQYF.